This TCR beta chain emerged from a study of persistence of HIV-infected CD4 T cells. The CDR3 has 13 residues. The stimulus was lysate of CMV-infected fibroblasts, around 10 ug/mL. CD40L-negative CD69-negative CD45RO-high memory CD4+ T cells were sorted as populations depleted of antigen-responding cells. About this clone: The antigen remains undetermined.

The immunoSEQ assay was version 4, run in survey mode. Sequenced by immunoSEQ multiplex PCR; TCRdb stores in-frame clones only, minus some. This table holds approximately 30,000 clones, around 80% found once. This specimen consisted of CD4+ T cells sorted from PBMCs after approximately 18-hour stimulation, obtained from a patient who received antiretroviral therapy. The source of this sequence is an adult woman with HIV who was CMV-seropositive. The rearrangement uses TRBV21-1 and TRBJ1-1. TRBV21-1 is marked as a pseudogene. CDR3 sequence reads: CASSKAVGGEAFF. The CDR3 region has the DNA TGTGCCAGCAGCAAAGCGGTGGGGGGCGAAGCTTTCTTT.